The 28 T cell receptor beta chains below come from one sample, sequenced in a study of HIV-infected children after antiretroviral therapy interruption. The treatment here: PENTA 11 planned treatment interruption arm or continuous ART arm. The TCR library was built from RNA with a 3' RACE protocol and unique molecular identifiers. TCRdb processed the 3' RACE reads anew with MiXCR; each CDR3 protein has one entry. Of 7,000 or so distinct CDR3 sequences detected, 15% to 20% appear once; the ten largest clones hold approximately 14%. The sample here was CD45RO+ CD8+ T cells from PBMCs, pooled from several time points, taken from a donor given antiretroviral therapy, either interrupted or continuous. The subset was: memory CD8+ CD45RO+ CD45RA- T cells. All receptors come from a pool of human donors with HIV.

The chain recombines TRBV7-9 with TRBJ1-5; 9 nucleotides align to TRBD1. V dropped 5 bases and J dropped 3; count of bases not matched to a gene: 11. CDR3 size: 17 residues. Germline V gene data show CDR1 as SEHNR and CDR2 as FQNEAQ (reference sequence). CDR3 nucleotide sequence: TGTGCCAGCAGCCCCCGGGGGACAGGGTTTAACAATCAGCCCCAGCATTTT. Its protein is CASSPRGTGFNNQPQHF.

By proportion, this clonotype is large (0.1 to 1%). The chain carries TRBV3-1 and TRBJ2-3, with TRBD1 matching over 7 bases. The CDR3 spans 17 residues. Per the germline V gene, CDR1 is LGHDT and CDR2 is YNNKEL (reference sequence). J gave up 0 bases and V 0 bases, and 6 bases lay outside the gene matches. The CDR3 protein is CASSQDVGDSSTDTQYF. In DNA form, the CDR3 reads TGTGCCAGCAGCCAAGACGTAGGGGACAGTAGCACAGATACGCAGTATTTT.

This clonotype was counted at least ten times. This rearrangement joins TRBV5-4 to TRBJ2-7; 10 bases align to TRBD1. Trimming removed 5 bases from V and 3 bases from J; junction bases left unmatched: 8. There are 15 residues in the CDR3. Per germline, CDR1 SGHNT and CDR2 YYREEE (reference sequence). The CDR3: CASRDRDRGNYEQYF. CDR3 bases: TGTGCCAGCAGGGACCGGGACAGGGGAAACTACGAGCAGTACTTC. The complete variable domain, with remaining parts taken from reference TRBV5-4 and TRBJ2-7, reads ETGVTQSPTHLIKTRGQQVTLRCSSQSGHNTVSWYQQALGQGPQFIFQYYREEENGRGNFPPRFSGLQFPNYSSELNVNALELDDSALYLCASRDRDRGNYEQYFGPGTRLTVT.

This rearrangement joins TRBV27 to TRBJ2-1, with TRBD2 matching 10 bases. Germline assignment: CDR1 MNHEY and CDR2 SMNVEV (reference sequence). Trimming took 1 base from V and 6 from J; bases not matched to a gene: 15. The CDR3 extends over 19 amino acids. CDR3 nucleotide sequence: TGTGCCAGCAGTTTATTTTCGGTTATCAGCGGGGGGGACTTCAATGAGCAGTTCTTC. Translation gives CASSLFSVISGGDFNEQFF.

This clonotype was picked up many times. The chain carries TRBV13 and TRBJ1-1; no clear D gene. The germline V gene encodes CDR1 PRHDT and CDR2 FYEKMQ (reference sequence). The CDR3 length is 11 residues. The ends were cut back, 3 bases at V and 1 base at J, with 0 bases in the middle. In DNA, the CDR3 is TGTGCCAGCAGCTTGAACACTGAAGCTTTCTTT. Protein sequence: CASSLNTEAFF.

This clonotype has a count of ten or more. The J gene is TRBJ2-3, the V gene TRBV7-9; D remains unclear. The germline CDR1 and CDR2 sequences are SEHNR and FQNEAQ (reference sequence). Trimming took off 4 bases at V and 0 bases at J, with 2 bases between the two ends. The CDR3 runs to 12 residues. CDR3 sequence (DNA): TGTGCCAGCAGCTGGAGCACAGATACGCAGTATTTT. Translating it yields CASSWSTDTQYF.

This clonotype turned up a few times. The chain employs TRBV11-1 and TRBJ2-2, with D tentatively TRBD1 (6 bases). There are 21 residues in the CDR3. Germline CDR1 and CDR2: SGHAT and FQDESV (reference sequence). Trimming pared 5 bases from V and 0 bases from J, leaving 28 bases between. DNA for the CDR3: TGTGCCAGCAGCCCTCTTCTCCCCCGGACAGCCAGACTTGCGAACACCGGGGAGCTGTTTTTT. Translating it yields CASSPLLPRTARLANTGELFF.

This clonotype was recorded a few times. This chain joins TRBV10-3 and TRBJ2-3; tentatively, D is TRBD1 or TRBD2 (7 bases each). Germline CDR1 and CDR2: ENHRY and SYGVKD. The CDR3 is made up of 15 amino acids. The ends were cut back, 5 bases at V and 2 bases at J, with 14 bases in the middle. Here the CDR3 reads CAISPSGGDTDTQYF. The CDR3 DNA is TGTGCCATCAGTCCCTCAGGGGGGGACACAGATACGCAGTATTTT.

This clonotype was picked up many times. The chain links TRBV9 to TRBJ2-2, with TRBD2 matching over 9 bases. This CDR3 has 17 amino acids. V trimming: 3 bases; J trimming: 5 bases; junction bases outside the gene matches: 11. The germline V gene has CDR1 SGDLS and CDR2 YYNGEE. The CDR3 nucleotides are TGTGCCAGCAGCGCCCGGGTAGCGGGAGAGGGGACCGGGGAGCTGTTTTTT. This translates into CASSARVAGEGTGELFF.

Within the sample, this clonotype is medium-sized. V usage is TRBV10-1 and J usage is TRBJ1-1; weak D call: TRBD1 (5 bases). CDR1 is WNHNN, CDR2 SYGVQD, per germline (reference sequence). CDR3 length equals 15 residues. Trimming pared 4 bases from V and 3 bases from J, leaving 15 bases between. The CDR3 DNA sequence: TGCGCCAGCAGTGCTGGGGGGGGTATGGACACTGAAGCTTTCTTT. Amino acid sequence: CASSAGGGMDTEAFF.

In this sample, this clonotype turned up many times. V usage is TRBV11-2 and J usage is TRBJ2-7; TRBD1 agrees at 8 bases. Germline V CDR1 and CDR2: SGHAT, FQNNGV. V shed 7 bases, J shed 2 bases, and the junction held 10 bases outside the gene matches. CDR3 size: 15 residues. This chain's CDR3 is CASIRGQGRPYEQYF. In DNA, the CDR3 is TGTGCCAGCATAAGAGGACAGGGCAGACCCTACGAGCAGTACTTC.

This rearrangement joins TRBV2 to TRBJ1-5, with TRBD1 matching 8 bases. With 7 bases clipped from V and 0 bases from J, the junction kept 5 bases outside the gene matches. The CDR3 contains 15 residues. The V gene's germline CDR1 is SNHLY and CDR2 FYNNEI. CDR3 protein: CASTGQGISNQPQHF. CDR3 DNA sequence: TGTGCCAGCACTGGACAGGGTATTAGCAATCAGCCCCAGCATTTT.

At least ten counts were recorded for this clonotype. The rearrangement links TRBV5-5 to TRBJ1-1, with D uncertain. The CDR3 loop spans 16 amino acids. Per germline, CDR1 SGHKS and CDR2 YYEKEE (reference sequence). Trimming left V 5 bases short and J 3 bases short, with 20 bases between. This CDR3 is CASSIGLRGWDTEAFF. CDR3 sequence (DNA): TGTGCCAGCAGTATAGGGCTCCGTGGTTGGGACACTGAAGCTTTCTTT.

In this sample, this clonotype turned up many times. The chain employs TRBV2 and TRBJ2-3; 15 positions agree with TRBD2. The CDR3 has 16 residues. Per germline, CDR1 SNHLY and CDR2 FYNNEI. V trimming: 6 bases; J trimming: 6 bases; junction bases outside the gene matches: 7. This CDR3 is CASSPGLAGGLDTQYF. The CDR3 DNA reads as TGTGCCAGCAGCCCGGGACTAGCGGGGGGATTGGATACGCAGTATTTT.

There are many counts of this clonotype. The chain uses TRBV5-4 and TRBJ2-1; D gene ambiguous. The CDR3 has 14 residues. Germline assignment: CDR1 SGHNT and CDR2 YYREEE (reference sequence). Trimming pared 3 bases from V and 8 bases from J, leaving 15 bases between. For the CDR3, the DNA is TGTGCCAGCAGCTCTATTGACCAGTACGATGAGCAGTTCTTC. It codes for CASSSIDQYDEQFF.

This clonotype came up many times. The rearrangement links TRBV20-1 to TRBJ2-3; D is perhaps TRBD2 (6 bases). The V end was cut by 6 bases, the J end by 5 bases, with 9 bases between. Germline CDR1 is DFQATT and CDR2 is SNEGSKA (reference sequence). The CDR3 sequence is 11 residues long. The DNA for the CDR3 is TGCAGTGCCCTGGAGGGAGATACGCAGTATTTT. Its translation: CSALEGDTQYF.

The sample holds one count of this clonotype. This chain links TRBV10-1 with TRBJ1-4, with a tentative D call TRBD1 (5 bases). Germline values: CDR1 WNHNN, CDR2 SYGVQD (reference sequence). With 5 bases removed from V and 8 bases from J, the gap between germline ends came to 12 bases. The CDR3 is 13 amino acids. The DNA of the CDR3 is TGCGCCAGCAGTTCGGGGCAGGAGGAAAAACTGTTTTTT. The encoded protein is CASSSGQEEKLFF.

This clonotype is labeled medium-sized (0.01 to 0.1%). CDR3 coding DNA: TGTGCCAGCAGTGAAGAACAGGGGAAGGGCACTGAGCAGTTCTTC. Translated, it gives CASSEEQGKGTEQFF. The chain couples TRBV2 to TRBJ2-1; 7 bases line up with TRBD1. The CDR3 consists of 15 residues. CDR1 SNHLY and CDR2 FYNNEI come from the germline V gene. Trimming took 1 base from V and 9 from J; bases not matched to a gene: 9.

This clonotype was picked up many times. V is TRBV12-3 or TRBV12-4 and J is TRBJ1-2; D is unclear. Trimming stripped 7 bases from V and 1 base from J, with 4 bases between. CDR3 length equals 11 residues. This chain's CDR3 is CASNRNYGYTF. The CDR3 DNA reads TGTGCCAGCAACCGTAACTATGGCTACACCTTC.

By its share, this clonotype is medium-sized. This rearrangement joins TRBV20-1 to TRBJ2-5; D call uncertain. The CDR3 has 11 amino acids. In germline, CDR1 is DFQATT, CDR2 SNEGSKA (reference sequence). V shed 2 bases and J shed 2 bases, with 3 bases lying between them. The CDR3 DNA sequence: TGCAGTGCTAGACTACAAGAGACCCAGTACTTC. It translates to CSARLQETQYF.

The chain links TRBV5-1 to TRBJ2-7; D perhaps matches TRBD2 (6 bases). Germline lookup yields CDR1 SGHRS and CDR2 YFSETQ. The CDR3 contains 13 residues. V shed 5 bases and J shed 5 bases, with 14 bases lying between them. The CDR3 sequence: CASRFPGGNEQYF. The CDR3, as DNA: TGCGCCAGCAGATTCCCCGGAGGGAACGAGCAGTACTTC. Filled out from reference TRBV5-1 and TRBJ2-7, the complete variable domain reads KAGVTQTPRYLIKTRGQQVTLSCSPISGHRSVSWYQQTPGQGLQFLFEYFSETQRNKGNFPGRFSGRQFSNSRSEMNVSTLELGDSALYLCASRFPGGNEQYFGPGTRLTVT.

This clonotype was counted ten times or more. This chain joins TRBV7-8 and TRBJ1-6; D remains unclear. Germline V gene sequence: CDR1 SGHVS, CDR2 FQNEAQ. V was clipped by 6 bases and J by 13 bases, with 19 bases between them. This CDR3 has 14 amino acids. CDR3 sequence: CASSPELWRLPLHF. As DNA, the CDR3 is TGTGCCAGCAGTCCGGAGCTATGGAGGCTTCCCCTCCACTTT. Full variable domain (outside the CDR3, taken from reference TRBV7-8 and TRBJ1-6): GAGVSQSPRYKVAKRGQDVALRCDPISGHVSLFWYQQALGQGPEFLTYFQNEAQLDKSGLPSDRFFAERPEGSVSTLKIQRTQQEDSAVYLCASSPELWRLPLHFGNGTRLTVT.

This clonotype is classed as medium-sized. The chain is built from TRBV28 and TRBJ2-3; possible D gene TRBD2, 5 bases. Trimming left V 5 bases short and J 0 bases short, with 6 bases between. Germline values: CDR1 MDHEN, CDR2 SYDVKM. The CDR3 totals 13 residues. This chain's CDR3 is CASSPGSTDTQYF. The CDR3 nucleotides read TGTGCCAGCAGTCCGGGGAGCACAGATACGCAGTATTTT.

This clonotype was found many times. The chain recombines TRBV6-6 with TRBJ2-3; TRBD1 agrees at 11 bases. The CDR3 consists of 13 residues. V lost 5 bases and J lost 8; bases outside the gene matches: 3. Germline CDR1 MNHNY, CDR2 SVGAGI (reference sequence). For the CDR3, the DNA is TGTGCCAGCAGTCAGGGACAGGGGGGTACGCAGTATTTT. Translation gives CASSQGQGGTQYF.

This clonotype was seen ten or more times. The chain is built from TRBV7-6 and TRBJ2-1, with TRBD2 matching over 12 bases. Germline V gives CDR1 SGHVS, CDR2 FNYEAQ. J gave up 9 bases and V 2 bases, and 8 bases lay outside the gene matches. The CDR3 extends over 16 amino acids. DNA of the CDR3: TGTGCCAGCAGCTTAACTAGCGGGGGGTCATTCACTGAGCAGTTCTTC. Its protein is CASSLTSGGSFTEQFF.

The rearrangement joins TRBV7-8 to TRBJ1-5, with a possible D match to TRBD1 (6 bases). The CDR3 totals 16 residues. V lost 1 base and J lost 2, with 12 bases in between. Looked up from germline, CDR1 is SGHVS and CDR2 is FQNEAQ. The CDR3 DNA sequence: TGTGCCAGCAGCTTAGTTGGGGGGGCCGGCAATCAGCCCCAGCATTTT. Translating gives CASSLVGGAGNQPQHF.

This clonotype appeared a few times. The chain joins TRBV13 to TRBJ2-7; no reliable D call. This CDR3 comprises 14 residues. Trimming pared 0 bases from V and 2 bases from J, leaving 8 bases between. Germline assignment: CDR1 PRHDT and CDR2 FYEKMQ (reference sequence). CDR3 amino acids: CASSLGRNTYEQYF. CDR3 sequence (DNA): TGTGCCAGCAGCTTAGGCAGGAATACCTACGAGCAGTACTTC.

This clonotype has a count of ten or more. This CDR3 is CSVESAPSYEQYF. The CDR3, as DNA: TGCAGCGTTGAATCGGCCCCTTCCTACGAGCAGTACTTC. The chain joins TRBV29-1 to TRBJ2-7; no clear D gene. The germline CDR1 and CDR2 sequences are SQVTM and ANQGSEA. The V and J ends lost 2 bases and 1 base respectively, with 9 bases between them. The CDR3 contains 13 residues.